This TCR beta chain was documented in a study of a mutant IDH1 vaccine in newly diagnosed glioma. This CDR3 is built from 14 residues. CDR1 is SQVTM and CDR2 is ANQGSEA in the germline V gene. V gave up 6 bases and J gave up 2 bases; unmatched junction bases: 7. The sample's time point: baseline, week 1 (first vaccination visit). Treatment: pre-vaccination baseline after standard-of-care therapy. This table comes from immunoSEQ multiplex PCR, and its TCRdb copy is limited to in-frame clones, with some not included. The data show around 30,000 clones, about four fifths seen once. Specimen: peripheral blood mononuclear cells (PBMCs), collected from a glioma patient treated with radiotherapy, temozolomide or both. This rearrangement joins TRBV29-1 to TRBJ2-3, with TRBD2 matching 8 bases. This receptor was taken from a man between 45 and 60 years old with glioma. Some clones in this sample may be carry-over from other donors' samples. The CDR3 is CSVAGGSITDTQYF. In DNA form, the CDR3 reads TGCAGCGTGGCGGGGGGCTCTATCACAGATACGCAGTATTTT.